These T cell receptor beta chains were read from a single sample in a study of T cell responses to AZD1222 COVID-19 vaccine. Clones were sequenced by immunoSEQ multiplex PCR, and TCRdb holds only the in-frame ones, with some missing. The sample has under 140,000 clones, roughly 92% seen once. The sample in question was peripheral blood, obtained on day 0 of AZD1222 vaccination. These receptors all stem from an adult in good health. Each CDR3 is given with its conserved first and last residue.

v_gene,CDR3aa
TRBV5-1,CASSRGAGTGNTIYF
TRBV15,CATSREQGGAEKLFF
TRBV10-1,CASSSTLIYGYTF
TRBV3-1/TRBV3-2,CASSQSHSNEKLFF
TRBV3-1/TRBV3-2,CASSQDLGQGNQPQHF
TRBV28,CASGADTQYF
TRBV11-3,CASSLRGNTEAFF
TRBV7-9,CASSSDLLVEKLFF
TRBV11-2,CASSAELVNSPLHF
TRBV5-1,CASRRGQNSPLHF
TRBV19,CASSGDGRTGELFF
TRBV3-1/TRBV3-2,CASSQRGSGVETQYF
TRBV28,CASRTGRGEKLFF
TRBV6-5,CASSSTGTGGEKLFF
TRBV6-6,CASRIPQGAGGYTF
TRBV19,CASSIGGHSNYGYTF
TRBV6-2/TRBV6-3,CASSDPGVSGNTIYF
TRBV12-3/TRBV12-4,CASSLWGEQFF
TRBV7-9,CASSPPVYEQYF
TRBV4-1,CASSQDHPTRVGVAFF
TRBV10-1,CASSESRRAEAFF
TRBV4-1,CASSQGGQGEQFF
TRBV10-3,CAIKMKGQGESPLHF
TRBV18,CASSSSGTYNEQFF
TRBV5-6,CASSSTSGDYEQYF
TRBV19,CASSPTPGSYEQYF
TRBV11-2,CASSFGQGTTEAFF
TRBV12-5,CASLAGTLGNFYEQYF
TRBV19,CASSSRGQSTEAFF
TRBV6-6,CASSPSATPLRNQPQHF
TRBV15,CATSGGSGLPSYEQYF
TRBV6-6,CASCFVGAIYNEQFF
TRBV29-1,CSVVGDRGRSPYEQYF
TRBV7-9,CASSLGGASTDTQYF
TRBV19,CASSTDRENPYNSPLHF
TRBV28,CASRKGINGYTF
TRBV5-4,CASSLAPGLSSGNTIYF
TRBV11-2,CASSLVGEQYF
TRBV13,CASSLLSGRGVDPDYEQYF
TRBV19,CASVNRGRREKLFF
TRBV18,CASSPLTGAWGETQYF
TRBV9,CASSAGRNSNQPQHF